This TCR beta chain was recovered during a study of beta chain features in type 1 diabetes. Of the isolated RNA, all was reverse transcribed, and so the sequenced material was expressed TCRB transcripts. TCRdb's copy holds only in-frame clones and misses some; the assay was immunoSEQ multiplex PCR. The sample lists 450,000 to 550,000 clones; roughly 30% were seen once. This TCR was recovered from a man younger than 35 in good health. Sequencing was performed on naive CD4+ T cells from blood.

CDR3: CASSLAVTGEQYF. The CDR3 DNA follows: TGTGCCAGCAGCTTAGCGGTGACAGGCGAGCAGTACTTC. V and J are TRBV7-9 and TRBJ2-7; tentatively, D is TRBD1 (6 bases). V was clipped by 0 bases and J by 6 bases, with 9 bases between them. CDR1 and CDR2 (germline): SEHNR, FQNEAQ (reference sequence). The CDR3 contains 13 residues.